The T cell receptor beta chain under discussion was sequenced for a study of T cells in localized non-small cell lung cancer. The germline V gene has CDR1 SGDLS and CDR2 YYNGEE. Germline trimming cut 3 bases from V and 6 bases from J; bases unmatched to any gene: 11. The CDR3 length is 16 residues. Study outcomes and limitations: Among the top 100 tumor clones, a median around 50 appeared in adjacent lung. Tumor showed lower T cell clonality than uninvolved adjacent lung, where it was highest.

Measured with immunoSEQ multiplex PCR; TCRdb has only the in-frame clones, and not every one. Of over a thousand clones detected, 22% appear once; the ten largest clones hold around 9.2%. Details on this clone: Its antigen remains unknown.

The chain recombines TRBV9 with TRBJ2-1, with TRBD2 matching over 8 bases. This TCR was recovered from a male donor at least 60 years old with stage III squamous cell lung carcinoma. The specimen comprised lung tumor tissue, sampled before any cancer treatment. This CDR3 reads CASSADLAGLRNEQFF. CDR3 sequence (DNA): TGTGCCAGCAGCGCCGATCTAGCGGGTCTCCGCAATGAGCAGTTCTTC.